The clone carrying this T cell receptor beta chain was observed a few times. Inclusion characteristics of ophthalmopathy patients comprised a Clinical Activity Score of at least 3, a NOSPECS grade of at least 4, and duration under 3 months. Lactation, pregnancy, other autoimmune disease or uncontrolled infection excluded patients. Diagnoses used clinical symptoms, serum thyroxine and TRAb, thyroid ultrasound and orbital computed tomography. Out of over 9 ml of fresh peripheral blood came the PBMCs. The entry originates in a study of T cells in Graves' hyperthyroidism and ophthalmopathy. Authors of the study amplified TCR beta CDR3 regions from RNA transcripts. HTBI primers drove first-round RT-PCR of the TCR CDR3. TCRdb ran MiXCR on the multiplex PCR reads and lists one entry per CDR3 protein. Among about 600,000 distinct CDR3 sequences listed, more than 15% were seen once. Germline CDR1 KGHSY, CDR2 FQNENV. This CDR3 has 14 residues. With 4 bases removed from V and 5 bases from J, the gap between germline ends came to 12 bases.

The sample was blood. This TCR derives from a woman between 40 and 55 years old with Graves' ophthalmopathy. The chain recombines TRBV16 with TRBJ1-5, with D maybe TRBD1 (6 bases). Here the CDR3 DNA reads TGTGCCAGCAGCCGTAGGGGGTACCATCAGCCCCAGCATTTT. It codes for CASSRRGYHQPQHF.